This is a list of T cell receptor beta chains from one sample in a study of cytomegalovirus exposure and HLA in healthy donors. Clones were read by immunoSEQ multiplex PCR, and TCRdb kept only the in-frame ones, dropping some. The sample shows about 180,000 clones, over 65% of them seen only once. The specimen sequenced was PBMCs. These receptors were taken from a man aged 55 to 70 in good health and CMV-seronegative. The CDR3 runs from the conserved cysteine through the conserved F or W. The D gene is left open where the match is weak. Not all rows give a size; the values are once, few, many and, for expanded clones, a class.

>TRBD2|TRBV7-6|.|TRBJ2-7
CASSRAGGSYEQYF
TGTGCCAGCAGCCGGGCGGGGGGGTCCTACGAGCAGTACTTC
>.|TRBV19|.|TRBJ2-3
CASSAGGADTQYF
TGTGCCAGTAGTGCCGGGGGAGCAGATACGCAGTATTTT
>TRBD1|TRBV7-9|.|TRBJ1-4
CASSLETGELFF
TGTGCCAGCAGCTTAGAGACAGGGGAACTGTTTTTT
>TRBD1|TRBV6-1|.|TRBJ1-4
CASTKTGANEKLFF
TGTGCCAGCACAAAGACAGGGGCAAATGAAAAACTGTTTTTT
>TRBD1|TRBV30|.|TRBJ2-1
CAWAPAGDRGFDEQFF
TGTGCCTGGGCTCCTGCGGGGGACAGGGGGTTCGATGAGCAGTTCTTC
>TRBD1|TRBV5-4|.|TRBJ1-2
CASSLDRGSFYGYTF
TGTGCCAGCAGCTTGGACAGGGGGTCCTTCTATGGCTACACCTTC
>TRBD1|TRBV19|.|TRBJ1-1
CASSMDRGDTEAFF
TGTGCCAGTAGTATGGACAGGGGGGACACTGAAGCTTTCTTT
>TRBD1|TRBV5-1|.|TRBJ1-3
CASSPGTGINTIYF
TGCGCCAGCAGCCCCGGGACAGGGATTAACACCATATATTTT
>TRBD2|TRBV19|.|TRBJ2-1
CASSISGTPYNEQFF
TGTGCCAGTAGTATAAGCGGGACCCCCTACAATGAGCAGTTCTTC
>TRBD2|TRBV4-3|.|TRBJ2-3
CASSPQDGGRVTDTQYF
TGCGCCAGCAGCCCCCAGGACGGCGGGAGAGTCACAGATACGCAGTATTTT
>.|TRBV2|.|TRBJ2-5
CASSEIVRETQYF
TGTGCCAGCAGTGAAATCGTCCGGGAGACCCAGTACTTC
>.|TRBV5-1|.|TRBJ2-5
CASSRISGGQETQYF
TGCGCCAGCAGTCGAATTTCAGGAGGCCAAGAGACCCAGTACTTC
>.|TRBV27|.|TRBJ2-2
CASRDRPNTGELFF
TGTGCCAGCAGAGACAGACCGAACACCGGGGAGCTGTTTTTT
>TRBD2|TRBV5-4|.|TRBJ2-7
CASSSIERERGYEQYF
TGTGCCAGCAGCTCCATCGAACGGGAGCGGGGCTACGAGCAGTACTTC
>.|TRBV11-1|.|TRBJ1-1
CASSLVRGSTEAFF
TGTGCCAGCAGCTTAGTACGAGGGAGCACTGAAGCTTTCTTT
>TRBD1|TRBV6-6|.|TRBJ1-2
CASSYRAGGLNGYTF
TGTGCCAGCAGTTACCGGGCAGGGGGCCTAAATGGCTACACCTTC
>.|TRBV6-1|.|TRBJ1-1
CASSETGTRAFF
TGTGCCAGCAGTGAGACGGGGACAAGAGCTTTCTTT
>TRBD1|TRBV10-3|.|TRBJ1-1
CATGGQGFGGTEAFF
TGTGCCACCGGGGGACAGGGGTTCGGTGGCACTGAAGCTTTCTTT
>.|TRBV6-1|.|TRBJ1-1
CASSEKTNTEAFF
TGTGCCAGCAGTGAAAAGACTAACACTGAAGCTTTCTTT
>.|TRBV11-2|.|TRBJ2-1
CASSSVGGPGEQFF
TGTGCCAGCAGCTCAGTGGGGGGGCCAGGTGAGCAGTTCTTC
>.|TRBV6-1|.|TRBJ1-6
CASSRGNLDSPLHF
TGTGCCAGCAGTCGGGGGAACCTTGATTCACCCCTCCACTTT
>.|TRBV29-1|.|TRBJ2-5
CSVGYSQETQYF
TGCAGCGTTGGGTACAGTCAAGAGACCCAGTACTTC
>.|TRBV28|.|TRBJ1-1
CATLSTAKLEAFF
TGTGCCACCCTTTCGACTGCAAAGTTAGAAGCTTTCTTT
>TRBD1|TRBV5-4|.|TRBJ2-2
CASSLLDRGWTGELFF
TGTGCCAGCAGCTTGCTGGACAGGGGTTGGACCGGGGAGCTGTTTTTT
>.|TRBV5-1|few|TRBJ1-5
CASSLEPGAVFSNQPQHF
TGCGCCAGCAGCTTGGAACCAGGGGCGGTATTTAGCAATCAGCCCCAGCATTTT
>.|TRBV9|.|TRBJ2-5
CASSVPGQETQYF
TGTGCCAGCAGCGTCCCGGGCCAAGAGACCCAGTACTTC
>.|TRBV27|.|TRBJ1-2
CASSLLGGAHGYTF
TGTGCCAGCAGTTTACTGGGGGGGGCTCATGGCTACACCTTC
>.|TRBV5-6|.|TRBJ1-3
CASSLETESSGNTIYF
TGTGCCAGCAGCTTGGAGACAGAGAGCTCTGGAAACACCATATATTTT
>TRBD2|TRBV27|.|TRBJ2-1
CASSLFPGGMFF
TGTGCCAGCAGTTTATTTCCCGGGGGGATGTTCTTC
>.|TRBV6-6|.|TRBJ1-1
CASSYPGGTEAFF
TGTGCCAGCAGTTACCCTGGAGGGACTGAAGCTTTCTTT
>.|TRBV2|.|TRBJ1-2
CASSDSGYTF
TGTGCCAGCAGCGACAGCGGCTACACCTTC
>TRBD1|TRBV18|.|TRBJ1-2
CASSPRTGHSYGYTF
TGTGCCAGCTCACCACGGACAGGTCATTCCTATGGCTACACCTTC
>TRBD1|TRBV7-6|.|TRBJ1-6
CASSLGGDRASPLHF
TGTGCCAGCAGCTTAGGGGGCGACAGGGCTTCACCCCTCCACTTT
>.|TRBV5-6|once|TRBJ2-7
CASSVDRHEQYF
TGCGCCAGCAGCGTAGACAGGCACGAGCAGTACTTC
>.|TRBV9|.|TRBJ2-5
CASSVEEGSRAPQYF
TGTGCCAGCAGCGTAGAAGAAGGTTCAAGAGCGCCCCAGTACTTC
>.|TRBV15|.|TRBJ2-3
CATSGLKTGDTQYF
TGTGCCACCAGCGGACTTAAAACAGGGGATACGCAGTATTTT